The rows below give T cell receptor beta chains drawn from one sample of a study of blood T cell repertoires in COVID-19. Here immunoSEQ multiplex PCR was the method, and the copy in TCRdb shows in-frame clones only, minus some. The sample gives under 400,000 clones, about 90% of which show up once; about 2.1% is in the top ten. The sample was PBMCs or T cells enriched from blood (not recorded which). These receptors were taken from a man aged 35-49 years in a cohort exposed to, infected with or recovered from COVID-19 (not recorded which). Each CDR3 is given with its conserved first and last residue. The order of the fields is V gene, clone size, CDR3 protein. Rows give clone size only sometimes, using once, few, many, or a class for an expanded clone.

TRBV7-9	NA	CASSYRSGRRTDTQYF
TRBV29-1	NA	CSVGTINYGYTF
TRBV30	NA	CASLVQGNLYEQYF
TRBV7-2	NA	CASRRGRGSTDTQYF
TRBV7-9	NA	CASSLAGRDGYTF
TRBV15	few	CATSRGQGVAGNTIYF
TRBV19	NA	CASSMMQGDEKLFF
TRBV18	NA	CASSGGTEQYF
TRBV24-1	NA	CATSDPGTGGTDTQYF
TRBV10-3	NA	CAIRQGARSGYTF
TRBV28	NA	CASSLRLRGLGQPQHF
TRBV9	NA	CASTTAGANTGELFF
TRBV10-3	once	CAISGPSAEQYF
TRBV5-1	NA	CASSPFTGGKREQYF
TRBV5-1	once	CASSLAPLDTQYF
TRBV5-1	NA	CASSLVAGNYGYTF
TRBV5-1	NA	CASSVKQGPNTEAFF
TRBV23-1	NA	CASSQSNRVREETQYF
TRBV29-1	NA	CSVETSSIVAGANVLTF
TRBV6-5	NA	CASSYSHQKYTDTQYF
TRBV5-4	once	CASSLYSGNVGNTIYF
TRBV28	NA	CASTPGGQGDYGYTF
TRBV5-1	NA	CASSPPSGRQADTQYF
TRBV4-1	NA	CASSHPTSGSYEQYF
TRBV6-4	NA	CASSDGQNTEAFF
TRBV18	NA	CASSPLDRADYTF
TRBV18	NA	CASSPGTADQPQHF
TRBV11-2	once	CASSFVRFSGNTIYF
TRBV5-1	once	CASSNGGLGFREQYF
TRBV2	NA	CASSEEDRVNTEAFF
TRBV28	NA	CASSSPFTGNTEAFF
TRBV19	once	CATARDRNTGELFF
TRBV30	NA	CAWSLGDRDYTEAFF
TRBV7-2	NA	CASSTRTSRNTIYF
TRBV6-1	NA	CASSEVRKDTQYF
TRBV10-3	NA	CAIKTGVENNSPLHF
TRBV28	few	CASRVRGSGRYEQYF
TRBV18	NA	CASSPIGGEVTEAFF
TRBV27	once	CASSLWGRGSYNSPLHF
TRBV5-8	NA	CASSPRTGLSNQPQHF
TRBV10-2	few	CASSESGVAYNEQFF
TRBV28	NA	CASRTGSTEAFF
TRBV5-6	NA	CASSLEISGIDTQYF
TRBV24-1	NA	CATSAPGREPYNEQFF
TRBV29-1	NA	CSAVRDRSSYEQYF
TRBV7-9	NA	CASSLEGGKEAFF
TRBV18	NA	CASSPLVTVNTGELFF
TRBV5-1	NA	CASSLIGGSNQPQHF
TRBV6-5	NA	CASSYGPGGQGDRQYF
TRBV7-6	NA	CASRDSLADTQYF
TRBV29-1	NA	CSVEDEGVTQYF
TRBV19	NA	CASKFYSYSNQPQHF
TRBV5-4	NA	CASSLKVQGVEKLFF
TRBV5-1	NA	CASRSGTSDTNEQFF